Each of the 2 T cell receptor beta chains below was sequenced from the same sample in a study of blood T cell repertoires in COVID-19. Sequenced by immunoSEQ multiplex PCR; TCRdb stores in-frame clones only, minus some. This sample has some 180,000 clones, with 65% to 80% found just once. The sequenced sample was PBMCs or T cells enriched from blood (not recorded which). Receptors originate from a woman in her 70s in a cohort exposed to, infected with or recovered from COVID-19 (not recorded which).

This clone has just one count. This chain joins TRBV30 and TRBJ2-1, with TRBD1 as a possible D gene (6 bases). V was trimmed by 3 bases and J by 0 bases, leaving 12 bases between them. The CDR3 has 15 residues. Germline-derived CDR1 and CDR2 are GTSNPN and SVGIG (reference sequence). In DNA, the CDR3 is TGTGCCTGGAGAGGGGGACCCAGCTCCTACAATGAGCAGTTCTTC. This sequence encodes CAWRGGPSSYNEQFF.

The chain uses TRBV11-2 and TRBJ2-3, with 10 bases lining up with TRBD1. The CDR3 is made up of 15 amino acids. Per the germline V gene, CDR1 is SGHAT and CDR2 is FQNNGV. After removal of 3 bases from V and 6 bases from J, the junction contained 6 bases not matched to a gene. The CDR3: CASSFSGTGVDTQYF. The CDR3 region has the DNA TGTGCCAGCAGCTTTTCCGGGACAGGGGTCGATACGCAGTATTTT.